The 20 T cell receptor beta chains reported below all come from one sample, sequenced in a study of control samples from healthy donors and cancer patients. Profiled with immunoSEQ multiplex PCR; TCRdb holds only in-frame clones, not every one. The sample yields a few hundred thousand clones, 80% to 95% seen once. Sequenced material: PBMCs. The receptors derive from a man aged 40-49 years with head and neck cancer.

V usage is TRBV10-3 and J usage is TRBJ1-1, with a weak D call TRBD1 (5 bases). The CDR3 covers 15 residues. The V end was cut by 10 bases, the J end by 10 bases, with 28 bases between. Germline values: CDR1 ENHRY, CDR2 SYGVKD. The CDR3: CATRPPTGTSEAAFF. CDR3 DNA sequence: TGTGCCACGCGACCGCCTACCGGGACCTCCGAGGCAGCTTTCTTT.

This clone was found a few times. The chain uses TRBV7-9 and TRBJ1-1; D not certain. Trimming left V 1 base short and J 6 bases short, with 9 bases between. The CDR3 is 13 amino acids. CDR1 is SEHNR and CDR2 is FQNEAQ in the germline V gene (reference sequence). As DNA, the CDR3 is TGTGCCAGCAGCTTAGGGGGTCGTGCTGAAGCTTTCTTT. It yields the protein CASSLGGRAEAFF.

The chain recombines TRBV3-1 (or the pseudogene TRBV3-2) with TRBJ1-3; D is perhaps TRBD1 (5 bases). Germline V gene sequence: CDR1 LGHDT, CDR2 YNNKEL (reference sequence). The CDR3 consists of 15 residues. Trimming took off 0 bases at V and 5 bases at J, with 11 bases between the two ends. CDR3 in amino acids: CASSQDLPGRNTIYF. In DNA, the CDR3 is TGTGCCAGCAGCCAAGATCTACCAGGGCGAAACACCATATATTTT.

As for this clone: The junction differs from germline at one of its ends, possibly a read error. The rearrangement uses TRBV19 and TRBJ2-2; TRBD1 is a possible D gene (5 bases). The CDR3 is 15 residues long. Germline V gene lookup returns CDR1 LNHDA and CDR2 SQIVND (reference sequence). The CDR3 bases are TGTGCCAGTAGTGTAGACAGACTGATTACCGGGGAGCTGTTTTTT. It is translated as CASSVDRLITGELFF.

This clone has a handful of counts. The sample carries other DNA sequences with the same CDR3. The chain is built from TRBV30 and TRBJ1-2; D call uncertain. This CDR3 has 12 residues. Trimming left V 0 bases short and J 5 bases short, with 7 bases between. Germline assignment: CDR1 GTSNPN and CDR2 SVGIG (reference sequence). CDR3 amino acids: CAWSVGQYGYTF. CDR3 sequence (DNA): TGTGCCTGGAGTGTAGGGCAGTATGGCTACACCTTC.

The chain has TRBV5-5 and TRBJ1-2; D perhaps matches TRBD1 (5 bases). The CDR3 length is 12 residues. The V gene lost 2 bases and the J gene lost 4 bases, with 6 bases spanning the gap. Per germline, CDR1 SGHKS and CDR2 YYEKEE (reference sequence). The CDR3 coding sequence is TGTGCCAGCAGCTTAGACAGCTATGGCTACACCTTC. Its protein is CASSLDSYGYTF.

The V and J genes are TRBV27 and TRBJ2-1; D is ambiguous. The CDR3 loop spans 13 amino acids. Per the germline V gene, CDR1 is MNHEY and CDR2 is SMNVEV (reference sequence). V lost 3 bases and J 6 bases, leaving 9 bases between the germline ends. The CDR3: CASSFASLNEQFF. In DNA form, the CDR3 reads TGTGCCAGCAGTTTTGCGAGCCTCAATGAGCAGTTCTTC.

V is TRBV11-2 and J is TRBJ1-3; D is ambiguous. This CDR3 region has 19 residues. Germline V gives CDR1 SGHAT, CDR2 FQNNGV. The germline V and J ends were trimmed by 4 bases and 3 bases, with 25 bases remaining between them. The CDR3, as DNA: TGTGCCAGCAGCTCTTATCCGGGCCCAAGGGAAGGTTTTGGAAACACCATATATTTT. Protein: CASSSYPGPREGFGNTIYF. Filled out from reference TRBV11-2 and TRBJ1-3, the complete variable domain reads EAGVAQSPRYKIIEKRQSVAFWCNPISGHATLYWYQQILGQGPKLLIQFQNNGVVDDSQLPKDRFSAERLKGVDSTLKIQPAKLEDSAVYLCASSSYPGPREGFGNTIYFGEGSWLTVV.

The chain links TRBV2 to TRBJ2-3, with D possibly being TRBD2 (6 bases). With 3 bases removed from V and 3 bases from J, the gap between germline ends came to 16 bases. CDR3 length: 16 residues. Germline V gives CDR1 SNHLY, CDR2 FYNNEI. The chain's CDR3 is CASSEGGRTGTDTQYF. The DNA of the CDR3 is TGTGCCAGCAGTGAGGGGGGACGCACGGGGACAGATACGCAGTATTTT.

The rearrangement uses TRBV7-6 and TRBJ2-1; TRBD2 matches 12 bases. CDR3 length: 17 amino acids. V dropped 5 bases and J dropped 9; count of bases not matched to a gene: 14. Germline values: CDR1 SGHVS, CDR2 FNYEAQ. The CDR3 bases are TGTGCCAGCAGCAGGACAGCCGGGACTAGCGGGTGGGGTGAGCAGTTCTTC. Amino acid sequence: CASSRTAGTSGWGEQFF.

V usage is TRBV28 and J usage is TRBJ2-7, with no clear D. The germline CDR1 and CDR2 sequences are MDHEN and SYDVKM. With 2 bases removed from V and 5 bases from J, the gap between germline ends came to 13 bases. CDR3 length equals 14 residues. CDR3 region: CASSLGLQADEQYF. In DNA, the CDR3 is TGTGCCAGCAGTTTAGGTCTCCAGGCGGACGAGCAGTACTTC.

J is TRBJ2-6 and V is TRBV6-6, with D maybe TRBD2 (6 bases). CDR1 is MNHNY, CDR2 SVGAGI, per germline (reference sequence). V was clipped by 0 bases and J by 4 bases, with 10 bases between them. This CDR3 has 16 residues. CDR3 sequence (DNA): TGTGCCAGCAGTTACTCGAGCGGGTCCGGGGCCAACGTCCTGACTTTC. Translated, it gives CASSYSSGSGANVLTF.

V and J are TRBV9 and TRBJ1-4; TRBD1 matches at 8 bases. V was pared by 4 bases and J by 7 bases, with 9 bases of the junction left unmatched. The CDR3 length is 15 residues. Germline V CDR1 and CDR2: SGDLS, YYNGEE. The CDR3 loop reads CASSFSGQGSEKLFF. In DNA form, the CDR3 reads TGTGCCAGCAGCTTTAGTGGACAGGGAAGTGAAAAACTGTTTTTT.

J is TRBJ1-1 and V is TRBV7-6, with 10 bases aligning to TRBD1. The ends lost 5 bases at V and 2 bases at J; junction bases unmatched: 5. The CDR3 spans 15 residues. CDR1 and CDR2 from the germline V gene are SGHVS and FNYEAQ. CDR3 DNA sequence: TGTGCCAGCAGCCCCCGGACAGGGGGAAACACTGAAGCTTTCTTT. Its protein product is CASSPRTGGNTEAFF.

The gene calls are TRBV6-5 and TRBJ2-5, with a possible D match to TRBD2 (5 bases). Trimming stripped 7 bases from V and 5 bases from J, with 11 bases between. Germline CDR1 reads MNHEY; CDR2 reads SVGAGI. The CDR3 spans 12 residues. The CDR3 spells CASKGPGETQYF. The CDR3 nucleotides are TGTGCCAGCAAAGGGCCGGGGGAGACCCAGTACTTC.

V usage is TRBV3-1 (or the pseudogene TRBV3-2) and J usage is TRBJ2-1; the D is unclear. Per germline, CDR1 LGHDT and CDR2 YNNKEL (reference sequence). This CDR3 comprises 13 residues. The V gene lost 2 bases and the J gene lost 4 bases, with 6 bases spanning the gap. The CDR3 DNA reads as TGTGCCAGCAGCCAAAGTCCTTACAATGAGCAGTTCTTC. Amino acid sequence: CASSQSPYNEQFF.

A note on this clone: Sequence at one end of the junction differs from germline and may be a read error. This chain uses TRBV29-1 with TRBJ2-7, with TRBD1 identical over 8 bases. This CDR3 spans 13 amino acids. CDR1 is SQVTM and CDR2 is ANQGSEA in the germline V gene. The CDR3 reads CSVGAGGLYERYF. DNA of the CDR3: TGCAGCGTTGGGGCAGGGGGCCTATACGAGCGGTACTTC.

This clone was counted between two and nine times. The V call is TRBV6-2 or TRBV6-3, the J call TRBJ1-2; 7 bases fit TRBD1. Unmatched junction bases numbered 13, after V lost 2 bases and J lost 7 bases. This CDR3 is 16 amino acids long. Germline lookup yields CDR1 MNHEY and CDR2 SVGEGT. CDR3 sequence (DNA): TGTGCCAGCAGTTACCTTGGAGGGGGCGCAAATCGTGGCTACACCTTC. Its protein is CASSYLGGGANRGYTF.

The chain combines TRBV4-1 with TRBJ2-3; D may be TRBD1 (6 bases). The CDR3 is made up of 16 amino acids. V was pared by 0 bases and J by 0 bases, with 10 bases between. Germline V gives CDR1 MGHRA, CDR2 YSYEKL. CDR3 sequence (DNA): TGCGCCAGCAGCCAAGATCGAAGGGGGAGCACAGATACGCAGTATTTT. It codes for CASSQDRRGSTDTQYF.

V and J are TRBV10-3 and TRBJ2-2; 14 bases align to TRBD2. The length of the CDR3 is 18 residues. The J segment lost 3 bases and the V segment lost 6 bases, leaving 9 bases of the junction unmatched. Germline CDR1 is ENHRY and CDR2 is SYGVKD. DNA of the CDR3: TGTGCCATCAGCCTGACTAGCGGGGGGGCCGGTGACACCGGGGAGCTGTTTTTT. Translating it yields CAISLTSGGAGDTGELFF.